By sample share, the clone carrying this T cell receptor (beta chain) is medium-sized (0.01 to 0.1%). The CDR3 sequence is 15 residues long. The germline V and J ends were trimmed by 1 base and 2 bases, with 9 bases remaining between them. Germline V gene data show CDR1 as SGHTA and CDR2 as FQGNSA. The data were taken from a study of immune characterization of retroperitoneal liposarcoma. TCRdb analysed the PCR reads with MiXCR anew, one entry per CDR3 protein. The table lists roughly 20,000 distinct CDR3 sequences, approximately 35% of them singletons, with approximately 8% in the top ten. This TCR derives from a male donor with retroperitoneal liposarcoma. The chain is built from TRBV7-2 and TRBJ2-1, with a possible D match to TRBD2 (6 bases). The sample was blood. The CDR3 here is CASSLDGGAYNEQFF. CDR3 in DNA: TGTGCCAGCAGCTTAGATGGCGGGGCCTACAATGAGCAGTTCTTC.